Only a few counts were recorded for the clone carrying this T cell receptor beta chain. The sample belongs to a study of T-cell reconstitution after alpha-beta-depleted transplantation in children. The TCRbeta library was prepared with unique molecular identifiers. Using its own MiXCR run on the PCR reads, TCRdb lists one record per CDR3 protein. The data contain about 340,000 distinct CDR3 sequences, 16% of them singletons. CDR3 size: 15 residues. Germline CDR1 SGDLS, CDR2 YYNGEE. V lost 0 bases and J lost 5, with 15 bases in between. The J gene is TRBJ2-7, the V gene TRBV9; D possibly corresponds to TRBD1 (5 bases). The clonotype comes from a male patient between 2 and 10 years old who had a stem cell transplant for acute lymphoblastic leukemia, so the T cells may come from the graft donor. The material sequenced was PBMCs, mostly from graft donor cells, taken 360 days after TCRalphabeta/CD19-depleted stem cell transplant. This CDR3 is CASSVGGASGDEQYF. The CDR3 DNA is TGTGCCAGCAGCGTAGGGGGCGCCTCAGGCGACGAGCAGTACTTC.